This TCR beta chain was documented in a study of blood T cells in healthy people across ages (dated by TCRdb to about 2015). Study-wide context: In model experiments, template switching captured roughly one uniquely barcoded TCR beta cDNA molecule for every two T cells. Using the same blood draw, the study looked at two additional independent replicas of 1 million unique cDNA reads for two donors, one aged 18 to 29 and the other aged 80 or older. The study measured age-related changes in TCR beta repertoire diversity using deep sequencing normalized with unique cDNA molecular identifiers. Four age groups were formed from the donors: young (average roughly 15 years), middle-aged (approximately 41), aged (roughly 56) and long-lived (around 82). To avoid experimental bias, donors of different ages were distributed randomly across sequencing lanes. Broad study findings and their caveats: Because donor CMV infection status was unknown, age-related changes in expanded clonotypes were potentially confounded. Bulk unsorted PBMC profiling prevented conclusive comparison of naive and antigen-experienced compartments. The long-lived group showed more naive CD4+ T cells, fewer expanded clones and increased TCR diversity than the aged group, suggesting age selection. Total diversity estimates from one million sequenced T cells were considered lower bounds and underestimates. As age increased, observed TCR beta diversity per million T cells dropped in a roughly linear way, and a significant reduction was already evident by age 40. The percentage of naive T cells measured by flow cytometry correlated strongly with observed TCR beta diversity.

The CDR3 sequence holds 13 residues, the cysteine and phenylalanine included. The only DNA kept is the CDR3, 39 bases in frame from the first base. CDR1 and CDR2 (SQVTM, ANQGSEA) derive from the germline V gene. The method behind the library was 5' RACE. A second PCR of about 7 to 12 cycles was performed with a sample-barcoded 5' primer and a J-beta primer mix. A template-switch 5' adaptor carrying 12 random nucleotides introduced a unique molecular identifier onto each TCR beta cDNA molecule. Each sample yielded at least 2.5 million CDR3-containing paired-end reads. All of the RNA was converted into first-strand cDNA using the Mint cDNA synthesis kit, with a TRBC-specific oligonucleotide serving as the primer. All cDNA was treated with uracil-DNA glycosylase and then went through a first 18-cycle PCR with the universal primers M1SS and BC2_uni_R. The original pipeline was this. Each sample was normalized by randomly selecting 1 million high-quality reads, each carrying a distinct molecular identifier. Instead of being binned into consensus sequences, reads that shared molecular identifiers were thrown out. MiTCR, set to a Q25 quality threshold and the strictest error-elimination algorithm, was used for CDR3 identification, clonotype clustering and error correction. Lower-bound total TCR beta diversity was estimated with a nonparametric unseen species model using Euler transformation. Clones were called with MiXCR by TCRdb after fastp trimmed the public reads at Q25, and only in-frame beta chains were retained. Identical CDR3 proteins give one entry, which carries the most common genes and DNA. Clone size and V and J calls follow TCRdb, not the original study. This sample has approximately 1,700,000 distinct CDR3 sequences in its table, and about two fifths of those were observed once. 20% to 25% of the sample goes to the ten largest clones.

Systemically healthy Caucasian individuals from Russia, around 39 in total and aged about 6 to 95 years, were included as donors. Each donor gave 8 to 10 milliliters of peripheral blood, collected into EDTA-treated Vacutainer tubes. PBMCs were isolated by Ficoll-Paque density-gradient centrifugation, with at least 7 million obtained per sample. Trizol reagent was used to extract total RNA from the PBMCs, yielding at least 6 micrograms per sample. For every donor, an aliquot of PBMCs went through flow cytometry to measure the percentages of naive CD45RAhigh/CD27high T cells. To note about this clonotype: Its antigen is currently not known. Per-base qualities were not stored, and no clone one base away is much larger.

The chain links TRBV29-1 with TRBJ2-5, and possibly TRBD1, on 5 matching bases. The end of the DNA is better explained by TRBJ2-7, so the J call may be wrong. Sequencing was performed on blood. This clonotype was sampled from a human donor in good health. Here is the DNA: TGCAGCGCCCCGAAGGCAGGGATACACGAGCAGTACTTC. Its product reads: CSAPKAGIHEQYF.